A selection of T cell receptor beta chains follows, all from one sample in a study of shared clonotypes between healthy human individuals. Measured with immunoSEQ multiplex PCR; TCRdb has only the in-frame clones, and not every one. The data show under 1,900,000 clones, 98% to 99% seen once. Sequenced: naive CD4+ T cells sorted from blood. The origin of the receptors is a man aged 30-40 years in good health. The CDR3 runs from the conserved cysteine through the conserved F or W. Each record gives: V gene, D gene, clone size, J gene, CDR3 protein, CDR3 DNA. The D gene is left open where the match is weak. Size tells how often a clone was seen (once, few, many) or the class of an expanded clone, and some rows leave it out.

v_gene: TRBV7-3; d_gene: TRBD2; abundance: NA; j_gene: TRBJ2-1; CDR3aa: CASSRAGANSYNEQFF; CDR3nt: TGTGCCAGCTCCCGAGCGGGAGCCAACTCCTACAATGAGCAGTTCTTC
v_gene: TRBV7-2; d_gene: NA; abundance: once; j_gene: TRBJ1-2; CDR3aa: CASSLNNYGYTF; CDR3nt: TGTGCCAGCAGCTTAAACAACTATGGCTACACCTTC
v_gene: TRBV19; d_gene: NA; abundance: NA; j_gene: TRBJ1-5; CDR3aa: CASSIRAGPFNQPQHF; CDR3nt: TGTGCCAGTAGTATACGGGCAGGACCCTTCAATCAGCCCCAGCATTTT
v_gene: TRBV28; d_gene: TRBD2; abundance: NA; j_gene: TRBJ2-7; CDR3aa: CASRDGRPGEQYF; CDR3nt: TGTGCCAGCAGGGACGGGAGGCCGGGGGAGCAGTACTTC
v_gene: TRBV2; d_gene: TRBD2; abundance: once; j_gene: TRBJ2-1; CDR3aa: CASMAGGRGNEQFF; CDR3nt: TGTGCCAGCATGGCGGGAGGGAGGGGCAATGAGCAGTTCTTC
v_gene: TRBV5-1; d_gene: TRBD1; abundance: NA; j_gene: TRBJ2-7; CDR3aa: CASSLDRDRGYEQYF; CDR3nt: TGCGCCAGCAGCTTGGACCGGGACAGGGGATACGAGCAGTACTTC
v_gene: TRBV6-6; d_gene: TRBD1; abundance: NA; j_gene: TRBJ2-3; CDR3aa: CASSQGQGDTQYF; CDR3nt: TGTGCCAGCAGTCAGGGACAGGGAGATACGCAGTATTTT
v_gene: TRBV20-1; d_gene: NA; abundance: NA; j_gene: TRBJ2-2; CDR3aa: CSARKTGELFF; CDR3nt: TGCAGTGCTAGGAAGACCGGGGAGCTGTTTTTT
v_gene: TRBV9; d_gene: TRBD2; abundance: NA; j_gene: TRBJ2-1; CDR3aa: CASSVLAGGFDEQFF; CDR3nt: TGTGCCAGCAGCGTACTAGCGGGAGGTTTCGATGAGCAGTTCTTC
v_gene: TRBV5-6; d_gene: NA; abundance: NA; j_gene: TRBJ2-7; CDR3aa: CASSPRDYYEQYF; CDR3nt: TGTGCCAGCAGCCCCCGGGATTACTACGAGCAGTACTTC
v_gene: TRBV18; d_gene: TRBD2; abundance: NA; j_gene: TRBJ2-3; CDR3aa: CASSLRTSGRADTQYF; CDR3nt: TGTGCCAGCTCACTACGGACTAGCGGGAGGGCAGATACGCAGTATTTT
v_gene: TRBV2; d_gene: NA; abundance: NA; j_gene: TRBJ2-2; CDR3aa: CASSVTQGWDNTGELFF; CDR3nt: TGTGCCAGCAGTGTTACCCAGGGTTGGGACAACACCGGGGAGCTGTTTTTT
v_gene: TRBV7-2; d_gene: TRBD2; abundance: NA; j_gene: TRBJ2-7; CDR3aa: CASSLEGGRRYEQYF; CDR3nt: TGTGCCAGCAGCTTAGAAGGCGGGAGGAGGTACGAGCAGTACTTC
v_gene: TRBV5-1; d_gene: NA; abundance: NA; j_gene: TRBJ2-2; CDR3aa: CASSLSPAGTGELFF; CDR3nt: TGCGCCAGCAGCTTGTCCCCGGCGGGGACCGGGGAGCTGTTTTTT
v_gene: TRBV11-3; d_gene: TRBD1; abundance: NA; j_gene: TRBJ1-5; CDR3aa: CASSPGQGTQPQHF; CDR3nt: TGTGCCAGCAGTCCGGGACAGGGTACTCAGCCCCAGCATTTT
v_gene: TRBV7-9; d_gene: TRBD1; abundance: NA; j_gene: TRBJ1-2; CDR3aa: CASSGRQGSYTF; CDR3nt: TGTGCCAGCAGCGGTAGACAGGGAAGCTACACCTTC
v_gene: TRBV7-9; d_gene: TRBD2; abundance: NA; j_gene: TRBJ2-7; CDR3aa: CASSLATGTSGSEQYF; CDR3nt: TGTGCCAGCAGCTTAGCCACCGGGACTAGCGGGAGCGAGCAGTACTTC
v_gene: TRBV15; d_gene: NA; abundance: NA; j_gene: TRBJ2-7; CDR3aa: CATSRDKRGYEQYF; CDR3nt: TGTGCCACCAGCAGAGATAAGAGAGGCTACGAGCAGTACTTC
v_gene: TRBV5-1; d_gene: NA; abundance: NA; j_gene: TRBJ2-5; CDR3aa: CASTSSSGQETQYF; CDR3nt: TGCGCCAGCACTTCTAGTAGCGGACAAGAGACCCAGTACTTC
v_gene: TRBV5-1; d_gene: NA; abundance: NA; j_gene: TRBJ2-7; CDR3aa: CASSLSGGSTYEQYF; CDR3nt: TGCGCCAGCAGCTTGAGCGGAGGCTCAACCTACGAGCAGTACTTC
v_gene: TRBV11-2; d_gene: NA; abundance: NA; j_gene: TRBJ1-3; CDR3aa: CASTLGNSGNTIYF; CDR3nt: TGTGCCAGCACCCTTGGTAACTCTGGAAACACCATATATTTT
v_gene: TRBV19; d_gene: NA; abundance: NA; j_gene: TRBJ1-1; CDR3aa: CASSIEVNTEAFF; CDR3nt: TGTGCCAGTAGTATAGAGGTGAACACTGAAGCTTTCTTT
v_gene: TRBV27; d_gene: NA; abundance: NA; j_gene: TRBJ1-1; CDR3aa: CASSFPGNTEAFF; CDR3nt: TGTGCCAGCAGTTTTCCCGGGAACACTGAAGCTTTCTTT
v_gene: TRBV7-6; d_gene: TRBD2; abundance: NA; j_gene: TRBJ2-1; CDR3aa: CASSTRTSGSAYNEQFF; CDR3nt: TGTGCCAGCAGCACGCGGACTAGCGGGAGCGCCTACAATGAGCAGTTCTTC
v_gene: TRBV28; d_gene: NA; abundance: NA; j_gene: TRBJ1-2; CDR3aa: CASSLQGNYGYTF; CDR3nt: TGTGCCAGCAGTTTACAGGGGAACTATGGCTACACCTTC
v_gene: TRBV4-1; d_gene: NA; abundance: NA; j_gene: TRBJ2-5; CDR3aa: CASSQEPGGETQYF; CDR3nt: TGCGCCAGCAGCCAAGAGCCGGGTGGAGAGACCCAGTACTTC
v_gene: TRBV14; d_gene: NA; abundance: NA; j_gene: TRBJ2-3; CDR3aa: CASSTVWGTDTQYF; CDR3nt: TGTGCCAGCTCGACAGTGTGGGGCACAGATACGCAGTATTTT
v_gene: TRBV6-5; d_gene: NA; abundance: NA; j_gene: TRBJ1-4; CDR3aa: CASSYSKDSAPFF; CDR3nt: TGTGCCAGCAGTTACTCGAAGGACAGCGCCCCGTTTTTT
v_gene: TRBV28; d_gene: NA; abundance: NA; j_gene: TRBJ2-3; CDR3aa: CATTKGPDTQYF; CDR3nt: TGTGCCACAACGAAGGGGCCCGATACGCAGTATTTT
v_gene: TRBV5-1; d_gene: NA; abundance: NA; j_gene: TRBJ2-7; CDR3aa: CASSYNYEQYF; CDR3nt: TGCGCCAGCAGCTACAACTACGAGCAGTACTTC
v_gene: TRBV18; d_gene: TRBD2; abundance: NA; j_gene: TRBJ2-3; CDR3aa: CASSPPAGVSTDTQYF; CDR3nt: TGTGCCAGCTCACCACCGGCGGGAGTGAGCACAGATACGCAGTATTTT
v_gene: TRBV28; d_gene: NA; abundance: NA; j_gene: TRBJ1-3; CDR3aa: CASSLFDGALGNTIYF; CDR3nt: TGTGCCAGCAGTTTATTTGACGGCGCATTGGGAAACACCATATATTTT
v_gene: TRBV5-8; d_gene: TRBD1; abundance: NA; j_gene: TRBJ2-1; CDR3aa: CASSPDRANLNEQFF; CDR3nt: TGTGCCAGCAGTCCGGACAGGGCGAACCTCAATGAGCAGTTCTTC
v_gene: TRBV4-1; d_gene: NA; abundance: NA; j_gene: TRBJ1-4; CDR3aa: CASSPQGATNEKLFF; CDR3nt: TGCGCCAGCAGCCCCCAGGGAGCAACTAATGAAAAACTGTTTTTT
v_gene: TRBV6-5; d_gene: NA; abundance: NA; j_gene: TRBJ2-7; CDR3aa: CASSYSGASSYEQYF; CDR3nt: TGTGCCAGCAGTTACTCTGGCGCTAGCTCCTACGAGCAGTACTTC
v_gene: TRBV6-5; d_gene: TRBD1; abundance: NA; j_gene: TRBJ1-5; CDR3aa: CASKEGASNQPQHF; CDR3nt: TGTGCCAGCAAGGAGGGGGCGAGCAATCAGCCCCAGCATTTT
v_gene: TRBV4-1; d_gene: TRBD1; abundance: NA; j_gene: TRBJ2-7; CDR3aa: CASSQTDRDSYEQYF; CDR3nt: TGCGCCAGCAGCCAGACGGACAGGGACTCCTACGAGCAGTACTTC
v_gene: TRBV19; d_gene: TRBD1; abundance: NA; j_gene: TRBJ1-1; CDR3aa: CASRDRAGNTEAFF; CDR3nt: TGTGCTAGCCGAGACAGGGCGGGGAACACTGAAGCTTTCTTT
v_gene: TRBV30; d_gene: TRBD2; abundance: NA; j_gene: TRBJ2-1; CDR3aa: CAWSRSGSKFF; CDR3nt: TGTGCCTGGAGTAGGAGCGGGAGCAAGTTCTTC
v_gene: TRBV10-1; d_gene: TRBD1; abundance: NA; j_gene: TRBJ2-1; CDR3aa: CASQKEKGASIRQFF; CDR3nt: TGCGCCAGCCAAAAGGAAAAGGGGGCAAGTATCAGGCAGTTCTTC
v_gene: TRBV10-3; d_gene: TRBD1; abundance: NA; j_gene: TRBJ2-2; CDR3aa: CAIRDGQENTGELFF; CDR3nt: TGTGCCATCAGAGATGGACAGGAGAACACCGGGGAGCTGTTTTTT
v_gene: TRBV5-1; d_gene: NA; abundance: NA; j_gene: TRBJ2-7; CDR3aa: CASSSAGTNEQYF; CDR3nt: TGCGCCAGCTCCTCGGCGGGAACCAACGAGCAGTACTTC
v_gene: TRBV19; d_gene: NA; abundance: NA; j_gene: TRBJ2-7; CDR3aa: CASSITRVYSYEQYF; CDR3nt: TGTGCCAGTAGTATAACCAGGGTGTACTCCTACGAGCAGTACTTC
v_gene: TRBV5-6; d_gene: NA; abundance: once; j_gene: TRBJ2-1; CDR3aa: CASRETGDWEAHEQFF; CDR3nt: TGTGCCAGCAGGGAAACGGGAGACTGGGAGGCCCATGAGCAGTTCTTC
v_gene: TRBV5-1; d_gene: TRBD1; abundance: NA; j_gene: TRBJ1-1; CDR3aa: CASSLHGQGQNTEAFF; CDR3nt: TGCGCCAGCAGCTTGCACGGACAGGGTCAGAACACTGAAGCTTTCTTT
v_gene: TRBV19; d_gene: NA; abundance: few; j_gene: TRBJ1-1; CDR3aa: CASTGNTEAFF; CDR3nt: TGTGCCAGTACAGGGAACACTGAAGCTTTCTTT
v_gene: TRBV28; d_gene: NA; abundance: once; j_gene: TRBJ1-5; CDR3aa: CASNEPGNQPQHF; CDR3nt: TGTGCCAGCAATGAGCCAGGCAATCAGCCCCAGCATTTT
v_gene: TRBV5-4; d_gene: TRBD2; abundance: NA; j_gene: TRBJ2-2; CDR3aa: CASSLEGSGGSDSGELFF; CDR3nt: TGTGCCAGCAGCTTGGAAGGGTCGGGCGGGAGCGATTCCGGGGAGCTGTTTTTT
v_gene: TRBV18; d_gene: NA; abundance: NA; j_gene: TRBJ2-3; CDR3aa: CASSPPSLSTDTQYF; CDR3nt: TGTGCCAGCTCACCTCCTAGCCTTAGCACAGATACGCAGTATTTT
v_gene: TRBV2; d_gene: TRBD2; abundance: NA; j_gene: TRBJ2-1; CDR3aa: CARGLAGVGEQFF; CDR3nt: TGTGCCAGAGGACTAGCGGGAGTTGGTGAGCAGTTCTTC
v_gene: TRBV18; d_gene: TRBD1; abundance: NA; j_gene: TRBJ2-3; CDR3aa: CASSPTGGGPDTQYF; CDR3nt: TGTGCCAGCTCGCCGACAGGGGGCGGCCCAGATACGCAGTATTTT
v_gene: TRBV2; d_gene: TRBD2; abundance: NA; j_gene: TRBJ2-5; CDR3aa: CASSPKGLAGGETQYF; CDR3nt: TGTGCCAGCAGCCCCAAAGGGCTAGCGGGAGGGGAGACCCAGTACTTC
v_gene: TRBV14; d_gene: NA; abundance: NA; j_gene: TRBJ1-1; CDR3aa: CASSPLRGVSGAFF; CDR3nt: TGTGCCAGCAGCCCCCTGAGGGGGGTTAGCGGTGCTTTCTTT
v_gene: TRBV5-6; d_gene: TRBD1; abundance: NA; j_gene: TRBJ2-1; CDR3aa: CASSLEGQGINEQFF; CDR3nt: TGTGCCAGCAGCTTGGAGGGACAGGGGATAAATGAGCAGTTCTTC
v_gene: TRBV27; d_gene: NA; abundance: NA; j_gene: TRBJ1-5; CDR3aa: CASSFLGQQNQPQHF; CDR3nt: TGTGCCAGCAGTTTCCTAGGACAGCAAAATCAGCCCCAGCATTTT
v_gene: TRBV5-1; d_gene: TRBD2; abundance: NA; j_gene: TRBJ2-5; CDR3aa: CASSPEREGTQYF; CDR3nt: TGCGCCAGCAGCCCCGAGCGGGAGGGAACCCAGTACTTC
v_gene: TRBV4-3; d_gene: TRBD2; abundance: NA; j_gene: TRBJ2-7; CDR3aa: CASSQVSGSQTYEQYF; CDR3nt: TGCGCCAGCAGCCAAGTAAGCGGGAGCCAAACCTACGAGCAGTACTTC
v_gene: TRBV28; d_gene: NA; abundance: NA; j_gene: TRBJ1-5; CDR3aa: CASSLLGGNQPQHF; CDR3nt: TGTGCCAGCAGTTTATTGGGGGGCAATCAGCCCCAGCATTTT
v_gene: TRBV11-2; d_gene: NA; abundance: NA; j_gene: TRBJ1-1; CDR3aa: CASSNLALEAFF; CDR3nt: TGTGCCAGCAGCAACCTTGCCCTGGAAGCTTTCTTT